Each of the 7 T cell receptor beta chains below was sequenced from the same sample in a study of T cell repertoires in cytomegalovirus infection. Antigens of these TCRs are unknown. TCRdb processed the reads anew with MiXCR; each CDR3 protein has one entry. The table records 450,000 to 600,000 distinct CDR3 sequences, about 33% of them present only once. This material consisted of cultured PBMCs, taken from culture after CMV antigen stimulation. These receptors all come from a human donor in good health (CMV status not recorded). Some clones in this sample may be carry-over from other donors' samples.

In the case of this clonotype: Since the CDR3 does not end with the conserved phenylalanine or tryptophan, this likely comes from a read error. The J gene is TRBJ1-5, the V gene TRBV12-3 or TRBV12-4, with 8 bases matching TRBD1. V shed 5 bases and J 6 bases; nucleotides not matched to a gene: 3. The CDR3 sequence is 13 residues long. Here the CDR3 DNA reads TGTGCCAGCAGTGGACAGGGAGGTCAGCCCCAGCATTGT. Its protein product is CASSGQGGQPQHC.

This clonotype was detected ten times or more. The chain combines TRBV7-2 with TRBJ2-3; D may be TRBD2 (5 bases). V shed 0 bases and J shed 6 bases, with 13 bases lying between them. The CDR3 consists of 15 residues. The germline V gene has CDR1 SGHTA and CDR2 FQGNSA. This chain's CDR3 is CASSLAEGNEDTQYF. The DNA of the CDR3 is TGTGCCAGCAGCTTAGCCGAGGGAAATGAGGATACGCAGTATTTT.

This clonotype was observed a handful of times. J is TRBJ1-5 and V is TRBV9; D is undetermined. V was shortened by 4 bases and J by 2 bases, with 16 bases between the two germline ends. CDR1 SGDLS and CDR2 YYNGEE come from the germline V gene. The CDR3 consists of 16 residues. The CDR3 region is CASSYPLRRGNQPQHF. In DNA form, the CDR3 reads TGTGCCAGCAGCTATCCTCTGAGGCGGGGCAATCAGCCCCAGCATTTT.

This chain links TRBV5-1 with TRBJ2-7; the match to TRBD2 covers 11 bases. The CDR3 runs 14 residues. Germline CDR1 reads SGHRS; CDR2 reads YFSETQ. The V and J ends lost 4 bases and 5 bases, in that order; junction bases with no gene match: 5. Here the CDR3 DNA reads TGCGCCAGCAGCCCGACTAGCGGGACCCACGAGCAGTACTTC. Translated, it gives CASSPTSGTHEQYF.

V gene TRBV28 combines with J gene TRBJ2-1; 8 nucleotides align to TRBD2. This CDR3 has 16 residues. Germline CDR1 reads MDHEN; CDR2 reads SYDVKM. The V segment lost 2 bases and the J segment 2 bases; nucleotides outside the gene matches: 5. The CDR3 loop is CASSLNGGGPYNEQFF. The CDR3 bases are TGTGCCAGCAGTTTAAATGGCGGGGGGCCCTACAATGAGCAGTTCTTC.

The genes are TRBV18 and TRBJ1-2, with 9 nucleotides matching TRBD1. V lost 1 base and J lost 6; bases outside the gene matches: 3. The CDR3 is made up of 14 amino acids. The germline gives CDR1 KGHSH, CDR2 LQKENI. The CDR3: CASSPLGQGHGYTF. CDR3 in DNA: TGTGCCAGCTCACCACTGGGACAGGGACATGGCTACACCTTC.

J is TRBJ2-3 and V is TRBV20-1, with 12 bases that match TRBD2. This CDR3 region has 15 residues. V gave up 3 bases and J gave up 7 bases; unmatched junction bases: 8. Germline CDR1 DFQATT, CDR2 SNEGSKA (reference sequence). As DNA, the CDR3 is TGCAGTGCTAGTCTGACTAGCGGGAGACGGAATACGCAGTATTTT. Residues: CSASLTSGRRNTQYF.